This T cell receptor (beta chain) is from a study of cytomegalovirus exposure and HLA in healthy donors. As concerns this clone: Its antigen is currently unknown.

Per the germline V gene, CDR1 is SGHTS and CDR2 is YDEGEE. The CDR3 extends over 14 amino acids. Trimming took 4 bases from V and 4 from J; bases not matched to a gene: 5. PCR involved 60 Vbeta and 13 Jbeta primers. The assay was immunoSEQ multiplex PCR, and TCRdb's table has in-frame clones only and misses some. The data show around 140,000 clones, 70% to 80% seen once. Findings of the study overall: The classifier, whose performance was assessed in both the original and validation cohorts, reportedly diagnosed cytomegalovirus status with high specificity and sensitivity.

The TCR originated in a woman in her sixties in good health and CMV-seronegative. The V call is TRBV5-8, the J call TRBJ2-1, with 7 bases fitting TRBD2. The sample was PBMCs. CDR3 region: CASSPWGGYNEQFF. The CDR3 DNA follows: TGTGCCAGCAGCCCCTGGGGGGGGTACAATGAGCAGTTCTTC.